The following is a T cell receptor (beta chain) sequence with its context. TCRdb reprocessed the 5' RACE reads, keeping one entry per CDR3 protein, no DNA. Its table records over 250,000 distinct CDR3 sequences. The data are from a study of T cells expressing NK-cell markers. Background on the study: Sorted CD3+CD56+NKG2C+, CD3+CD56+NKG2C- and CD3+CD56-NKG2C+ T-cell subsets were beta-chain profiled. Within the sequenced cohort of eight donors, seven exhibited HCMV seropositivity and one was seronegative.

The germline V gene encodes CDR1 DFQATT and CDR2 SNEGSKA (reference sequence). This CDR3 spans 12 amino acids. Sequencing input: blood T cells: a sorted CD56 or NKG2C T cell subset, CD4+ or CD8+ T cells, or bulk PBMC T cells (not recorded which). The V gene is TRBV20-1, the J gene TRBJ1-2. This sequence was found in a woman aged 18 to 75 in good health. The CDR3 spells CSARQETYGYTF.